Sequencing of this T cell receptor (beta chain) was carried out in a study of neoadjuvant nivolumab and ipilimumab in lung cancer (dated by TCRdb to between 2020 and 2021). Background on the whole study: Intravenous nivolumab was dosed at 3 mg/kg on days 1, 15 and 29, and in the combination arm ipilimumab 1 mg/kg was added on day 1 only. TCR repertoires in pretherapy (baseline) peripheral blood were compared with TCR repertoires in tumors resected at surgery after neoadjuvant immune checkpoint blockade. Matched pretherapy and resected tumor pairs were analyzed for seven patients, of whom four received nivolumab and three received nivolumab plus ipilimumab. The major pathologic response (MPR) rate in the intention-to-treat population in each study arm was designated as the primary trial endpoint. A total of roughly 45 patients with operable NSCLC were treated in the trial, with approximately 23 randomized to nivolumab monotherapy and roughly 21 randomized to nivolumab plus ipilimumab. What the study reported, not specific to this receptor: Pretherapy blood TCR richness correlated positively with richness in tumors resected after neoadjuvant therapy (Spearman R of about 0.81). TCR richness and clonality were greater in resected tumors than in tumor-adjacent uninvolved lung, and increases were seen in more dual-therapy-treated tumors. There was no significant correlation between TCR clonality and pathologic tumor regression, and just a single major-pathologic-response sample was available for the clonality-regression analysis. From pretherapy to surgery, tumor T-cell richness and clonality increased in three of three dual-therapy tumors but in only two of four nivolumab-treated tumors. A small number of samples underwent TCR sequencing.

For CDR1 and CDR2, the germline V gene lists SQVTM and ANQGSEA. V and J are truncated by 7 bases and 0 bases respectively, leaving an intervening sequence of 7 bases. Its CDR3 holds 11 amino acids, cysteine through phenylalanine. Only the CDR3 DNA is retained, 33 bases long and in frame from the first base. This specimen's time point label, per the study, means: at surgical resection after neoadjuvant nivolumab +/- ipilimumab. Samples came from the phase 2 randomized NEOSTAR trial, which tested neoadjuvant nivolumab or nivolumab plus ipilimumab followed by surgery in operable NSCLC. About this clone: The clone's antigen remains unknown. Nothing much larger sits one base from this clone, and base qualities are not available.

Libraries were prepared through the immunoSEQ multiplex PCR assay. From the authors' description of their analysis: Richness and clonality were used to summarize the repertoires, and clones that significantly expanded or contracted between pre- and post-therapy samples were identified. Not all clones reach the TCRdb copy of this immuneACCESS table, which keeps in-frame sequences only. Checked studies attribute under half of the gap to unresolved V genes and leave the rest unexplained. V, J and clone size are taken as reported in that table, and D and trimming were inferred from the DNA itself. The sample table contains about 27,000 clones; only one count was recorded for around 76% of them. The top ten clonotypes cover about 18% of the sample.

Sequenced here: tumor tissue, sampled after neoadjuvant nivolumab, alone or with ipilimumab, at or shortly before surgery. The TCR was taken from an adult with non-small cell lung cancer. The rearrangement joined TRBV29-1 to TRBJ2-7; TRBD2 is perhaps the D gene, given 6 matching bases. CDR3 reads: CSGGNSYEQYF. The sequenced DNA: TGCAGCGGCGGGAACTCCTACGAGCAGTACTTC.